This T cell receptor (beta chain) was sequenced in a study of cytomegalovirus exposure and HLA in healthy donors. Study-level information: Falling in the Caucasian-associated ancestry cluster were less than 85% of under 450 genotyped donors.

To note about this clone: As yet, its antigen is unknown. The identical CDR3 is also encoded by other nucleotide sequences in the sample.

V shed 5 bases and J shed 1 base, with 14 bases lying between them. Germline V gene sequence: CDR1 MDHEN, CDR2 SYDVKM. The CDR3 runs 15 residues. Study outcomes and limitations: Within an earlier analysis, most TCR beta V segments proved productive either about 90% or about 30% of the time. The analysis excluded some indistinguishable V segments, including TRBV6-2 and TRBV6-3. In a later analysis, parvovirus B19, influenza, CMV and Epstein-Barr virus appeared linked to several top co-occurrence clusters.

13 Jbeta primers and 60 Vbeta primers were used for the PCR. The repertoire was sequenced with immunoSEQ multiplex PCR; TCRdb's copy has only in-frame clones and lacks some. This table has approximately 100,000 clones, 78% appearing once. This TCR came from a woman aged 40 to 50 in good health and CMV-seropositive. What was sequenced was PBMCs. The J gene is TRBJ1-1, the V gene TRBV28, with D possibly matching TRBD1 (6 bases). This chain's CDR3 is CASSVMDSRNTEAFF. The CDR3 nucleotides read TGTGCCAGCAGTGTTATGGACAGCCGGAACACTGAAGCTTTCTTT.